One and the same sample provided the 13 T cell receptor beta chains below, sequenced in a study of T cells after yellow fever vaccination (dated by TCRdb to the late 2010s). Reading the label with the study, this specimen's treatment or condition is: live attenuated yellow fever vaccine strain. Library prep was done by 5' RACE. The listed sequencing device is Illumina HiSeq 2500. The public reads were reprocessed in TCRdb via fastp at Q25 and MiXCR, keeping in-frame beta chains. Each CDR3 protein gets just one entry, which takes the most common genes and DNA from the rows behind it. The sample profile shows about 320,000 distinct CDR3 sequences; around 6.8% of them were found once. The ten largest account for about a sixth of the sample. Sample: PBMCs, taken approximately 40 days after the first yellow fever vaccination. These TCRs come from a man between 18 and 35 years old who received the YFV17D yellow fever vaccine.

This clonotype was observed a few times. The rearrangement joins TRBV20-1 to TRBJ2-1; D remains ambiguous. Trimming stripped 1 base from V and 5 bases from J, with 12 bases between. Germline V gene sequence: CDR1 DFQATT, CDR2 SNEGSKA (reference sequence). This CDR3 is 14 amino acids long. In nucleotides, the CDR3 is TGCAGTGCTAGAGCCCAGGAAGTTCACAATGAGCAGTTCTTC. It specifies CSARAQEVHNEQFF.

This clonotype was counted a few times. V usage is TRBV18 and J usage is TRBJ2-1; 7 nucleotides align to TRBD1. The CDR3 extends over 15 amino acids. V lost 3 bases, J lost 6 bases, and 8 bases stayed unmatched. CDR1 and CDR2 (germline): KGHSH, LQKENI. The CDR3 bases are TGTGCCAGCTCACCGGGGACAGTCTCAGTCAATGAGCAGTTCTTC. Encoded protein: CASSPGTVSVNEQFF.

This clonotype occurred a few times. CDR3 protein: CASSLVPRGLEVPEQFF. The CDR3, as DNA: TGCGCCAGCAGCTTGGTACCCCGTGGACTAGAAGTGCCTGAGCAGTTCTTC. The chain employs TRBV5-1 and TRBJ2-1, with TRBD2 matching over 7 bases. This CDR3 spans 17 amino acids. V trimming: 0 bases; J trimming: 9 bases; junction bases outside the gene matches: 15. Germline CDR1 SGHRS, CDR2 YFSETQ.

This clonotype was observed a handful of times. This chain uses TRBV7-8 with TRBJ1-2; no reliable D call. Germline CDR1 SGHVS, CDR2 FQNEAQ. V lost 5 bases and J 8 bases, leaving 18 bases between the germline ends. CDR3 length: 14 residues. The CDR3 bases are TGTGCCAGCAGCGCCGGACTGAGGCTCGGGGGCTACACCTTC. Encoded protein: CASSAGLRLGGYTF.

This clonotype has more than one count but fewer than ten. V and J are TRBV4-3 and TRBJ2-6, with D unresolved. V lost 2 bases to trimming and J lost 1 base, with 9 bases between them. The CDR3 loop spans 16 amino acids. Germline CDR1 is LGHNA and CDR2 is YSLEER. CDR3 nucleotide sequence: TGCGCCAGCAGCCAACAGTTGGGGTCTGGGGCCAACGTCCTGACTTTC. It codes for CASSQQLGSGANVLTF.

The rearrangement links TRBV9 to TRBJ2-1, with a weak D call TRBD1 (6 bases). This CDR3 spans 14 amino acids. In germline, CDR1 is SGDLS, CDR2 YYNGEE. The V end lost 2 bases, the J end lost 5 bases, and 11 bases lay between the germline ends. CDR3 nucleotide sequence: TGTGCCAGCAGCGTTCCGGACAGTAACAATGAGCAGTTCTTC. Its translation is CASSVPDSNNEQFF.

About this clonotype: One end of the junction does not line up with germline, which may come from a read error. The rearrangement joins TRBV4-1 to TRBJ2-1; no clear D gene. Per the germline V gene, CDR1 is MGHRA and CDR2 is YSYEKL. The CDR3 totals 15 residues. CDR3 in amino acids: CASSPGLLSYNEQFF. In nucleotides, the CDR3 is TGTGCCAGCAGCCCCGGGCTCCTCTCCTACAATGAGCAGTTCTTC.

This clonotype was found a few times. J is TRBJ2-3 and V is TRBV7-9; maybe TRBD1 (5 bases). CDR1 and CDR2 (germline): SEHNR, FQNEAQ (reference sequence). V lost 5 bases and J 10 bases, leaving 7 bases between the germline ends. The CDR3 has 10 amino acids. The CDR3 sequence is CASSTGAQYF. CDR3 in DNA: TGTGCCAGCAGCACAGGTGCGCAGTATTTT.

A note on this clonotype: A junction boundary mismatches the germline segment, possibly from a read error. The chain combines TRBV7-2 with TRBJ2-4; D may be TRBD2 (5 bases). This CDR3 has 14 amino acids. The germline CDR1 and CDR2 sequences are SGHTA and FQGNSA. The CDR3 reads CASSSGGTKNVQYF. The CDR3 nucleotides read TGTGCCAGCAGCTCAGGAGGAACCAAAAACGTTCAGTACTTC.

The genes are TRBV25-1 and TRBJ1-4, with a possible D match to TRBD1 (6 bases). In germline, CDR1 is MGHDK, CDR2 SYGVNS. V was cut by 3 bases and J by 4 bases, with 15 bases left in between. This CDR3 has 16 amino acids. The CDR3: CASSDRTGGVNEKLFF. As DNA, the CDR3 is TGTGCCAGCAGTGATCGGACGGGGGGCGTTAATGAAAAACTGTTTTTT. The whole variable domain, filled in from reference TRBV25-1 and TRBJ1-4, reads EADIYQTPRYLVIGTGKKITLECSQTMGHDKMYWYQQDPGMELHLIHYSYGVNSTEKGDLSSESTVSRIRTEHFPLTLESARPSHTSQYLCASSDRTGGVNEKLFFGSGTQLSVL.

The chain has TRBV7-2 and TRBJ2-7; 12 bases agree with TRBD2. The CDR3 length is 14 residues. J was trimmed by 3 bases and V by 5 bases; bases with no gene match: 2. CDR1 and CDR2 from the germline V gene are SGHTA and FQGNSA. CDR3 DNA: TGTGCCAGCAGCCGACTAGCGGGGGTCTACGAGCAGTACTTC. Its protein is CASSRLAGVYEQYF.

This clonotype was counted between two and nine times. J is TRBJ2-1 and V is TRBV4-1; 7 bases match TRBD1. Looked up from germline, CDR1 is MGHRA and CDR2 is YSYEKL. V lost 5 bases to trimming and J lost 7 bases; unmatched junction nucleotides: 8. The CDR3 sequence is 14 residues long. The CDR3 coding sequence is TGCGCCAGCAGCTACCCAGCACAGGGGAATGAGCAGTTCTTC. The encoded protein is CASSYPAQGNEQFF.

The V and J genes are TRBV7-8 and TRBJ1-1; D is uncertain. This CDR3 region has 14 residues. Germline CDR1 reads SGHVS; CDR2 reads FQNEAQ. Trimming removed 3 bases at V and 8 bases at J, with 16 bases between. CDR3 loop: CASSFGPGFREAFF. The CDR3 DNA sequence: TGTGCCAGCAGCTTCGGTCCCGGTTTTAGGGAAGCTTTCTTT.